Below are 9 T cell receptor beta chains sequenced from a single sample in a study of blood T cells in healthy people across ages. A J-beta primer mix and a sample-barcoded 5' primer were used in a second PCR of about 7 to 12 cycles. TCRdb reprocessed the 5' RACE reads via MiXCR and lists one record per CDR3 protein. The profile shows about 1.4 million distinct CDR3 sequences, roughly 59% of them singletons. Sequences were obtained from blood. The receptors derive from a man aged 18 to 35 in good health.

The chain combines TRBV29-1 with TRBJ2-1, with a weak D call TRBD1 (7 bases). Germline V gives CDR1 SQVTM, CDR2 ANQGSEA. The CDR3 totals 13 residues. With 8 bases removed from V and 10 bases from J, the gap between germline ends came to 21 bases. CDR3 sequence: CSPQVVSGGEQFF. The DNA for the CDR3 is TGCAGCCCCCAAGTGGTCTCAGGGGGGGAGCAGTTCTTC.

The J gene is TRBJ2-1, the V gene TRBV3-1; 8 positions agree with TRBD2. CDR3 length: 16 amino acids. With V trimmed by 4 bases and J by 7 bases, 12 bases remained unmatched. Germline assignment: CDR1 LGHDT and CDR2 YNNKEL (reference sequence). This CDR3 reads CASSLEPGLGGNEQFF. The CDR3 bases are TGTGCCAGCAGCCTGGAACCGGGACTAGGCGGGAATGAGCAGTTCTTC.

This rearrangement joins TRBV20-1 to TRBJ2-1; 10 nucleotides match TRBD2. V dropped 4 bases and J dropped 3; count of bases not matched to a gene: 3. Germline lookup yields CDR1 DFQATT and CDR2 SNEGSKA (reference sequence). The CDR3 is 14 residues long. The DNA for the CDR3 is TGCAGTGCTAATAGCGGGAGGAACTACAATGAGCAGTTCTTC. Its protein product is CSANSGRNYNEQFF.

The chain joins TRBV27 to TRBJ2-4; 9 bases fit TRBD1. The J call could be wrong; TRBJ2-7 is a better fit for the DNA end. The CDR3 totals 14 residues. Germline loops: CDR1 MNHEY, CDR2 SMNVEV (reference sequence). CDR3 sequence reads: CASSLVWTGVEQYF. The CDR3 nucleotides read TGTGCCAGCAGTTTGGTATGGACAGGGGTCGAGCAGTACTTC.

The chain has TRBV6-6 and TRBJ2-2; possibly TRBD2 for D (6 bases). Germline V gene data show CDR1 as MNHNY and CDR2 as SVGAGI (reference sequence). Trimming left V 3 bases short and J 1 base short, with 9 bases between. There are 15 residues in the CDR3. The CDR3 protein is CASSYSSENTGELFF. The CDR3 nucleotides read TGTGCCAGCAGTTATTCTAGCGAGAACACCGGGGAGCTGTTTTTT.

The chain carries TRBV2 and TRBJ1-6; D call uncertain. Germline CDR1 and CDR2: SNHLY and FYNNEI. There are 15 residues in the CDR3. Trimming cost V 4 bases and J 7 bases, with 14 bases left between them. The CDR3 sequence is CASSAAGVGNSPLHF. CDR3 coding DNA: TGTGCCAGCAGTGCGGCCGGGGTCGGGAATTCACCCCTCCACTTT.

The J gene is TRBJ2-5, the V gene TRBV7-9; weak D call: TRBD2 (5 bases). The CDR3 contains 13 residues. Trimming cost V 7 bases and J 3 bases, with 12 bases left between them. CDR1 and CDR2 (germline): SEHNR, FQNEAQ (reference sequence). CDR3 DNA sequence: TGTGCCAGCACCCTCGACGGGGAAGAGACCCAGTACTTC. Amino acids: CASTLDGEETQYF.

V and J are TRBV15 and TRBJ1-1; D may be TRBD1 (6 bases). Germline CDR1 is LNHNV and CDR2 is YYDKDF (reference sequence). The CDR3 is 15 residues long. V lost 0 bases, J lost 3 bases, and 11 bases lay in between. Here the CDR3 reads CATSRETGVDTEAFF. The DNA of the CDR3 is TGTGCCACCAGCAGAGAGACAGGTGTGGACACTGAAGCTTTCTTT.

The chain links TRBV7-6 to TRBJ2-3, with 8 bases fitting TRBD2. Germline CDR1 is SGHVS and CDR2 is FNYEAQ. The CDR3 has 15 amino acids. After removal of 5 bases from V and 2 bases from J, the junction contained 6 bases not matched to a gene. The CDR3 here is CASSASGGLTDTQYF. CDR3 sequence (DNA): TGTGCCAGCAGCGCGAGCGGGGGCCTCACAGATACGCAGTATTTT.